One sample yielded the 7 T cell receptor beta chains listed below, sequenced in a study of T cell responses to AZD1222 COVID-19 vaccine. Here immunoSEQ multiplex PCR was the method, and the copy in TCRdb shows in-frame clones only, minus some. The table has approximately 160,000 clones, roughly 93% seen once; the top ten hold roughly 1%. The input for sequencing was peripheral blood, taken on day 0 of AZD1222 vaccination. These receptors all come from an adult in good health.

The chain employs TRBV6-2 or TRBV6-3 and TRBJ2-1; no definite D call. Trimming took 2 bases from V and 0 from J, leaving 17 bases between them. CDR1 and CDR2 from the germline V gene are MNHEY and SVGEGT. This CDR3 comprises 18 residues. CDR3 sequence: CASSYPPMAGSSYNEQFF. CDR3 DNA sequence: TGTGCCAGCAGTTACCCCCCGATGGCAGGAAGCTCCTACAATGAGCAGTTCTTC.

CDR3 amino acids: CASSQDRAGAYEQFF. CDR3 nucleotides: TGTGCCAGCAGCCAAGACAGAGCGGGGGCGTATGAGCAGTTCTTC. The chain carries TRBV14 and TRBJ2-1; 8 bases are shared with TRBD2. Germline CDR1 and CDR2: SGHDN and FVKESK. V lost 0 bases, J lost 8 bases, and 6 bases stayed unmatched. The CDR3 extends over 15 amino acids.

Written as DNA, the CDR3 is TGTGCCAGCAGCCAAGGGTATGGCTACACCTTC. Its protein product is CASSQGYGYTF. This chain uses TRBV4-2 with TRBJ1-2; no reliable D call. Germline V gene data show CDR1 as LGHNA and CDR2 as YNFKEQ. The V end was cut by 1 base, the J end by 5 bases, with 2 bases between. The CDR3 covers 11 residues.

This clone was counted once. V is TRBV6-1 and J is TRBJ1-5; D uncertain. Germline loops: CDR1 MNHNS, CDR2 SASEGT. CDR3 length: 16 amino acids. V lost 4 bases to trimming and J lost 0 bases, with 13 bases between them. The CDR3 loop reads CASSGRAANSNQPQHF. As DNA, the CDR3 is TGTGCCAGCAGTGGGAGGGCTGCAAATAGCAATCAGCCCCAGCATTTT.

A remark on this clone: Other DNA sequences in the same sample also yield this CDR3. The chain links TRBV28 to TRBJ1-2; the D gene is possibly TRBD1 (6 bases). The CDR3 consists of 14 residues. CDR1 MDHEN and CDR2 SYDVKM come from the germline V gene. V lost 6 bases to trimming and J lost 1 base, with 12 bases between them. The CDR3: CASSTQGGNYGYTF. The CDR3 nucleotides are TGTGCCAGCAGCACACAAGGGGGTAACTATGGCTACACCTTC.

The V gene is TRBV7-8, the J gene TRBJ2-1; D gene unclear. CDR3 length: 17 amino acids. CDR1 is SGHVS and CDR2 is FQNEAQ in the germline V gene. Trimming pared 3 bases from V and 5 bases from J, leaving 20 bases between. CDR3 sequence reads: CASSFTYGLELDNEQFF. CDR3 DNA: TGTGCCAGCAGCTTCACCTACGGATTAGAATTGGACAATGAGCAGTTCTTC.

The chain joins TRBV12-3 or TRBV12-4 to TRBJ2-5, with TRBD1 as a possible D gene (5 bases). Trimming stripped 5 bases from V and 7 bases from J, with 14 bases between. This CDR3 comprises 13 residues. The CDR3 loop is CASSRQSSGTQYF. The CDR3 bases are TGTGCCAGCAGTCGACAGTCCAGTGGGACCCAGTACTTC.